The T cell receptor beta chain described here comes from a study of molecular identifiers for immune sequencing clone quantification. TCRdb re-called the PCR reads through MiXCR, storing one row per CDR3 protein. The sample has hundreds of thousands of distinct CDR3 sequences; just under 20% are singletons. This clonotype occurred many times. Looked up from germline, CDR1 is MGHRA and CDR2 is YSYEKL. Trimming left V 3 bases short and J 1 base short, with 12 bases between. This CDR3 has 15 residues. The V call is TRBV4-1, the J call TRBJ1-1; possibly TRBD1 for D (5 bases). Specimen: naive CD8+ T cells from blood, with Jurkat cell RNA spiked in. The subset denotes: FACS-sorted CD8+CD4-CCR7+CD45RA+ naive T cells. This TCR was recovered from a human donor in good health. Some libraries in this study had Jurkat cell RNA spiked in. CDR3 loop: CASSQPGTQNTEAFF. The DNA of the CDR3 is TGCGCCAGCAGCCAGCCCGGGACCCAGAACACTGAAGCTTTCTTT.